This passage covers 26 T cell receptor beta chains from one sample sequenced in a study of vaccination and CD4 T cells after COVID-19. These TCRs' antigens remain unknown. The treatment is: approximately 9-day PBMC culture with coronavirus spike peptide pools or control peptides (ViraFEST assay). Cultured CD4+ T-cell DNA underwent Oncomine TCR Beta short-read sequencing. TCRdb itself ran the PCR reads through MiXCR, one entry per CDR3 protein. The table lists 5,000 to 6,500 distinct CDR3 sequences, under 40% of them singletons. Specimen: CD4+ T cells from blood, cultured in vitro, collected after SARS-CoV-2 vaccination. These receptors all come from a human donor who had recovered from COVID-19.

CDR3 nucleotide sequence: TGCGCCAGCAGCCCGAACGGGGCCTGGGACTATGGCTACACCTTC. It translates to CASSPNGAWDYGYTF. This chain joins TRBV5-1 and TRBJ1-2, with D possibly being TRBD1 (5 bases). The CDR3 length is 15 residues. The germline V and J ends were trimmed by 4 bases and 3 bases, with 16 bases remaining between them. Germline CDR1 and CDR2: SGHRS and YFSETQ.

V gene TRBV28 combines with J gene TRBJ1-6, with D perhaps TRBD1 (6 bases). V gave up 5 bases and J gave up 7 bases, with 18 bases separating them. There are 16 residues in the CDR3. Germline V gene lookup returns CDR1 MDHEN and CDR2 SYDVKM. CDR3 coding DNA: TGTGCCAGCAGTCCCACGATAGACAGGAAAAATTCACCCCTCCACTTT. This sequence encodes CASSPTIDRKNSPLHF.

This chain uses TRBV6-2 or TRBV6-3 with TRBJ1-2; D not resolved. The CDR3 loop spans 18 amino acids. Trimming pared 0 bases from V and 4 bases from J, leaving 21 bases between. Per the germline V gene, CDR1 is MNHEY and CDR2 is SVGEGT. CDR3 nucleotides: TGTGCCAGCAGTTACTCGATATTCCGGCAGGTTGAAGGCTATGGCTACACCTTC. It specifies CASSYSIFRQVEGYGYTF.

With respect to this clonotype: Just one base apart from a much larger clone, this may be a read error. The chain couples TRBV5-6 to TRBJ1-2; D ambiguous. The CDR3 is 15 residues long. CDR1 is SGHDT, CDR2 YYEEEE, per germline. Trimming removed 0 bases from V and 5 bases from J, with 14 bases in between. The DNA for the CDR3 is TGTGCCAGCAGCTTGGGACTGGGGTGGGGATATGGCTACACCTTC. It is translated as CASSLGLGWGYGYTF. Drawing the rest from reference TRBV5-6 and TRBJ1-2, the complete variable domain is DAGVTQSPTHLIKTRGQQVTLRCSPKSGHDTVSWYQQALGQGPQFIFQYYEEEERQRGNFPDRFSGHQFPNYSSELNVNALLLGDSALYLCASSLGLGWGYGYTFGSGTRLTVV.

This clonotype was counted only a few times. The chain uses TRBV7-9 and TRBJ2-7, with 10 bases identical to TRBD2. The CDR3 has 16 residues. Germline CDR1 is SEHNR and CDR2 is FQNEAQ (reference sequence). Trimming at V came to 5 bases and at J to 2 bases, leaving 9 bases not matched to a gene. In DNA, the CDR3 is TGTGCCAGCAGCCCGCCGGGTAGCGGGAGGACCTACGAGCAGTACTTC. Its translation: CASSPPGSGRTYEQYF.

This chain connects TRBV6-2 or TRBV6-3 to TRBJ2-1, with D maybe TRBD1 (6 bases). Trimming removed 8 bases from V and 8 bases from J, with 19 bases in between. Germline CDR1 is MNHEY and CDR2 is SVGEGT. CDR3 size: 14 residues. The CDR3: CASLSPGHTDEQFF. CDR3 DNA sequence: TGTGCCAGCCTATCCCCGGGACACACAGATGAGCAGTTCTTC.

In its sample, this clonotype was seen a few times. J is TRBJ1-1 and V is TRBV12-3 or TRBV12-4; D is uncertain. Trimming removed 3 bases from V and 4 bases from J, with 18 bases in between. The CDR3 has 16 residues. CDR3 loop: CASSFVFPGRTTEAFF. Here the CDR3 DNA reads TGTGCCAGCAGTTTTGTGTTCCCGGGGAGGACCACTGAAGCTTTCTTT.

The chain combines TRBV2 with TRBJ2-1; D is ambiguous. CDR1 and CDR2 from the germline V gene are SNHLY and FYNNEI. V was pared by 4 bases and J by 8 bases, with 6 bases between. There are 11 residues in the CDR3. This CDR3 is CASSVGYEQFF. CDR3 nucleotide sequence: TGTGCCAGCAGTGTAGGGTATGAGCAGTTCTTC.

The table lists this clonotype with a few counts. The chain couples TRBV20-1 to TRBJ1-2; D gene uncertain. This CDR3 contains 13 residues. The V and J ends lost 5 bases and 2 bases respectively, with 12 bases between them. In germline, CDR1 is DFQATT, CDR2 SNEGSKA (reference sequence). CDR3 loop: CSAPRRQNYGYTF. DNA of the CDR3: TGCAGTGCTCCCCGCCGACAAAACTATGGCTACACCTTC.

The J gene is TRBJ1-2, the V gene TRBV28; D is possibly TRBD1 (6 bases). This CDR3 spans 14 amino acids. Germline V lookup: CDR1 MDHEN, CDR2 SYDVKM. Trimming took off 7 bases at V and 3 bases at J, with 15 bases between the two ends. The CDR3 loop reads CASKPQGYDYGYTF. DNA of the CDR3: TGTGCCAGCAAGCCCCAGGGGTACGACTATGGCTACACCTTC.

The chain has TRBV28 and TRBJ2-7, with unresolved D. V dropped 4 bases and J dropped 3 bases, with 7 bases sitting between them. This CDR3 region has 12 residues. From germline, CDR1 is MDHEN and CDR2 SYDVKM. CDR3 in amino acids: CASSSRVYEQYF. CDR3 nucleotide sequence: TGTGCCAGCAGTTCCCGAGTCTACGAGCAGTACTTC.

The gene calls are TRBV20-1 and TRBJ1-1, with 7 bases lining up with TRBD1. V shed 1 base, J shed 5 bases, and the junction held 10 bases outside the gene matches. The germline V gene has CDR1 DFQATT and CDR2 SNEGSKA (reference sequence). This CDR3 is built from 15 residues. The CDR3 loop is CSARGQGELDTEAFF. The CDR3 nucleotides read TGCAGTGCTAGAGGACAGGGCGAATTGGATACTGAAGCTTTCTTT.

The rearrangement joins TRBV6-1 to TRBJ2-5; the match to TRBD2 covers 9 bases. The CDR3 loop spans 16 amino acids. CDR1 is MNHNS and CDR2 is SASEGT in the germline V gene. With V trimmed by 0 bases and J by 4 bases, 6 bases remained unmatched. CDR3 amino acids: CASSEAGSGGIETQYF. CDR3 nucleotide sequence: TGTGCCAGCAGTGAAGCGGGTAGCGGGGGAATAGAGACCCAGTACTTC.

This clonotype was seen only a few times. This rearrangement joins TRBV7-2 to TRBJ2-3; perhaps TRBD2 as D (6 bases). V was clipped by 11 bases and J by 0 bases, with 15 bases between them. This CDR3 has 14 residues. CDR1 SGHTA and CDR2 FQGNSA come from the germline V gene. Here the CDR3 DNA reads TGTGCCTACGAGCGGGCTTCTAGCACAGATACGCAGTATTTT. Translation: CAYERASSTDTQYF.

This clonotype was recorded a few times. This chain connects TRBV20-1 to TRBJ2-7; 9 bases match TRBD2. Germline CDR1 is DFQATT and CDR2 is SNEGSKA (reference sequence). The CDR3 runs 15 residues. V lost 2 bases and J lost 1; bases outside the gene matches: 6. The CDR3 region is CSARTGTSFSYEQYF. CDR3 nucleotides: TGCAGTGCTAGAACCGGGACTAGCTTTTCCTACGAGCAGTACTTC.

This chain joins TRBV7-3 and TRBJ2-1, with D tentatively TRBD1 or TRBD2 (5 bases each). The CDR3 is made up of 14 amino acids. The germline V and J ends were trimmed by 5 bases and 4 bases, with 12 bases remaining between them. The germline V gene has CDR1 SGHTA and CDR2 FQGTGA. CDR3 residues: CASSPGRLYNEQFF. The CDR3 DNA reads TGTGCCAGCAGCCCGGGACGCCTATACAATGAGCAGTTCTTC.

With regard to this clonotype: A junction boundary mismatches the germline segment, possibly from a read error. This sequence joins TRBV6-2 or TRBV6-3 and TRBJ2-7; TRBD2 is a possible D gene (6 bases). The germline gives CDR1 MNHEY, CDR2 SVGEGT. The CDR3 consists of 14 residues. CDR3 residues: CTSRTNSGSYEQYF. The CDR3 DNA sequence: TGTACCAGCCGCACGAATAGCGGCTCCTACGAGCAGTACTTC.

The CDR3 reads CASSQGGRGRIGYGYTF. In nucleotides, the CDR3 is TGCGCCAGCAGCCAAGGGGGACGAGGGAGGATTGGGTATGGCTACACCTTC. This rearrangement joins TRBV4-1 to TRBJ1-2, with D maybe TRBD1 (5 bases). Trimming cost V 1 base and J 5 bases, with 20 bases left between them. This CDR3 comprises 17 residues. Germline V lookup: CDR1 MGHRA, CDR2 YSYEKL.

This chain's CDR3 is CASAVGALQETQYF. The CDR3 nucleotides are TGTGCCAGCGCGGTGGGTGCCCTGCAAGAGACCCAGTACTTC. The V gene is TRBV6-1, the J gene TRBJ2-5; D uncertain. The CDR3 is 14 residues long. V lost 8 bases and J lost 2, with 15 bases in between. Germline lookup yields CDR1 MNHNS and CDR2 SASEGT.

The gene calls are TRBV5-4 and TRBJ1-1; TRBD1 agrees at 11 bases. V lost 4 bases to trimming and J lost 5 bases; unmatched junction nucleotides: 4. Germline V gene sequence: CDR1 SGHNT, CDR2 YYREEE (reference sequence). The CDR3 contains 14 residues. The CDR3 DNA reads TGTGCCAGCAGCCGGGACAGGGGGTGGACTGAAGCTTTCTTT. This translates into CASSRDRGWTEAFF.

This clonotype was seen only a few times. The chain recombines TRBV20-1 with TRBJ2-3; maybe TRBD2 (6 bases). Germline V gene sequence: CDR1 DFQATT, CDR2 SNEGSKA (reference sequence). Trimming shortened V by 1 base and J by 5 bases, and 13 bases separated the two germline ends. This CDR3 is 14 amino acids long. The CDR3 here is CSARGRDFRDTQYF. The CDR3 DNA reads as TGCAGTGCTAGAGGTCGGGACTTCAGAGATACGCAGTATTTT.

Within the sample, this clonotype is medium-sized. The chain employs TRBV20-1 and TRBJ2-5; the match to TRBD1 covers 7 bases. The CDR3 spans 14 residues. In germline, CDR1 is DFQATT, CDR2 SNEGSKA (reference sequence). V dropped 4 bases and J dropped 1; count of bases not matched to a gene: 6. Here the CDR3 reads CSANRRGPQETQYF. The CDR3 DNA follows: TGCAGTGCTAACAGAAGGGGGCCCCAAGAGACCCAGTACTTC.

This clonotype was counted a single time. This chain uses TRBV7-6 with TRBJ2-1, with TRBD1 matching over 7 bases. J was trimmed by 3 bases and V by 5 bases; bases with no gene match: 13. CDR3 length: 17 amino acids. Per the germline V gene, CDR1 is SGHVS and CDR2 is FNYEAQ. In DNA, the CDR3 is TGTGCCAGCAGCCAAGGGGGCTGGCAAAGGGTCTACAATGAGCAGTTCTTC. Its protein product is CASSQGGWQRVYNEQFF.

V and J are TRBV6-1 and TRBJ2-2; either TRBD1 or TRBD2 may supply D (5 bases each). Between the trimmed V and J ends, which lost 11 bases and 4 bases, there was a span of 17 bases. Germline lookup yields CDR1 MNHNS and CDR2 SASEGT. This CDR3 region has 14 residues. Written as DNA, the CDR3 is TGTGCCTCCTGCCCCGGGACGGTCACCGGGGAGCTGTTTTTT. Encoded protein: CASCPGTVTGELFF.

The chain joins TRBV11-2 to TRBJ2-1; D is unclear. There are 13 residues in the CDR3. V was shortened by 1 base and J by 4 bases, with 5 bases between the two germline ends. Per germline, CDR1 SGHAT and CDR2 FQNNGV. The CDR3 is CASSLASYNEQFF. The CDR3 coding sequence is TGTGCCAGCAGCTTAGCCTCATACAATGAGCAGTTCTTC. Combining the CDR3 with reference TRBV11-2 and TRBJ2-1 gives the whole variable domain EAGVAQSPRYKIIEKRQSVAFWCNPISGHATLYWYQQILGQGPKLLIQFQNNGVVDDSQLPKDRFSAERLKGVDSTLKIQPAKLEDSAVYLCASSLASYNEQFFGPGTRLTVL.

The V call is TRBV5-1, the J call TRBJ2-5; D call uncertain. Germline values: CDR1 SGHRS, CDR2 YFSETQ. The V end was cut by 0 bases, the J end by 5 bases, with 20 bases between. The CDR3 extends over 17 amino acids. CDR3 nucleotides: TGCGCCAGCAGCTTGGAGTCTCACCTCTTCGGTCGGGAGACCCAGTACTTC. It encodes CASSLESHLFGRETQYF. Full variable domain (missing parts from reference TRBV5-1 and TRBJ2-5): KAGVTQTPRYLIKTRGQQVTLSCSPISGHRSVSWYQQTPGQGLQFLFEYFSETQRNKGNFPGRFSGRQFSNSRSEMNVSTLELGDSALYLCASSLESHLFGRETQYFGPGTRLLVL.